These 5 T cell receptor beta chains were all obtained from the same sample, sequenced in a study of cytomegalovirus exposure and HLA in healthy donors. A multiplex PCR was run with 60 Vbeta primers and 13 Jbeta primers. Assay: immunoSEQ multiplex PCR; the TCRdb copy retains only in-frame clones and omits some. The data hold roughly 290,000 clones, with roughly 80% observed a single time. Sequenced input: PBMCs. These receptors originate from a girl aged 2 to 10 in good health and CMV-seronegative.

This clone was seen a few times. The genes are TRBV27 and TRBJ1-4; tentatively, D is TRBD1 (5 bases). The CDR3 spans 18 residues. V lost 3 bases, J lost 5 bases, and 22 bases lay in between. From germline, CDR1 is MNHEY and CDR2 SMNVEV (reference sequence). DNA of the CDR3: TGTGCCAGCAGTTTTTCAGTCCCCAGGGCCCAAAAAAATGAAAAACTGTTTTTT. As protein: CASSFSVPRAQKNEKLFF.

The chain carries TRBV6-5 and TRBJ1-3; D call uncertain. Trimming removed 3 bases from V and 4 bases from J, with 13 bases in between. The CDR3 runs to 15 residues. CDR1 and CDR2 (germline): MNHEY, SVGAGI. CDR3 coding DNA: TGTGCCAGCAGTTATACCCGCTCGGGAGGAAACACCATATATTTT. Protein product: CASSYTRSGGNTIYF.

The chain is built from TRBV10-3 and TRBJ2-2, with D perhaps TRBD1 (6 bases). With 10 bases removed from V and 0 bases from J, the gap between germline ends came to 12 bases. CDR3 length: 14 residues. Germline V gene data show CDR1 as ENHRY and CDR2 as SYGVKD. The CDR3: CATTGFANTGELFF. The CDR3 nucleotides read TGTGCCACCACAGGGTTTGCGAACACCGGGGAGCTGTTTTTT.

This clone was seen once. V is TRBV7-2 and J is TRBJ2-1, with TRBD2 matching 11 bases. CDR1 SGHTA and CDR2 FQGNSA come from the germline V gene. This CDR3 spans 16 amino acids. The ends lost 1 base at V and 3 bases at J; junction bases unmatched: 2. CDR3 sequence (DNA): TGTGCCAGCAGCTTAGTTGGACTAGCGGGCTACAATGAGCAGTTCTTC. Protein product: CASSLVGLAGYNEQFF.

This sequence joins TRBV15 and TRBJ1-1; D is ambiguous. The CDR3 sequence is 14 residues long. V was cut by 6 bases and J by 10 bases, with 21 bases left in between. Germline CDR1 and CDR2: LNHNV and YYDKDF (reference sequence). The CDR3 region has the DNA TGTGCCACCAGAATAACCGAAGGAGGTTCAGTAGCTTTCTTT. It codes for CATRITEGGSVAFF.